This T cell receptor beta chain was identified in a study of cytomegalovirus exposure and HLA in healthy donors. Study overall: Sequencing of some 190 million T cells in an earlier analysis found 95 million to 120 million unique TCR beta sequences.

With 60 Vbeta and 13 Jbeta primers, the PCR was carried out. Measured with immunoSEQ multiplex PCR; TCRdb has only the in-frame clones, and not every one. The repertoire has some 130,000 clones, around 80% of them found once; the top ten carry about 6.8%. Germline-derived CDR1 and CDR2 are MNHNS and SASEGT. Trimming removed 6 bases at V and 10 bases at J, with 13 bases between. The CDR3 extends over 12 amino acids. Study results and limitations: In a later analysis, an Asian-associated ancestry cluster reportedly showed fewer N-insertions than the roughly 730-donor mean.

A remark on this clone: Its matching antigen is unknown.

The TCR sequence derives from a middle-aged man in good health and CMV-seropositive. V is TRBV6-1 and J is TRBJ2-1, with D tentatively TRBD2 (6 bases). The sample consisted of PBMCs. The CDR3 protein is CASRAGNREQFF. For the CDR3, the DNA is TGTGCCAGCAGGGCGGGGAACCGGGAGCAGTTCTTC.